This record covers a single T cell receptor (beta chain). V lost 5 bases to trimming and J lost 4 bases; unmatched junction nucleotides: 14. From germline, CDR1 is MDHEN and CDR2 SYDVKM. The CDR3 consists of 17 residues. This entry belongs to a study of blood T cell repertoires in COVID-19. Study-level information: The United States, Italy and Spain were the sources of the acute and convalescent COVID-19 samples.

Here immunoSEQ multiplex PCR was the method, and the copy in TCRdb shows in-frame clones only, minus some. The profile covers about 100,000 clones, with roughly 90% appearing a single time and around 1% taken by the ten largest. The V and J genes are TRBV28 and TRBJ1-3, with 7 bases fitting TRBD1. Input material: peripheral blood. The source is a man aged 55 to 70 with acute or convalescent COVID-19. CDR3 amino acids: CASSTYLRGHTGNTIYF. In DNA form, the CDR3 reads TGTGCCAGCAGTACTTATTTAAGGGGGCATACAGGAAACACCATATATTTT.